This T cell receptor (beta chain) originates from a study of CD8+ T cells in alopecia areata. The sequencing template was cDNA reverse transcribed from extracted RNA. Sequencing used immunoSEQ multiplex PCR; TCRdb keeps in-frame clones, though not all of them. The sample has around 140,000 clones, around 86% seen once. The source is a human donor with alopecia areata. Sequences were derived from CD8+ T cells sorted from blood, sampled at week 0.

CDR3 nucleotides: TGCGCCAGCAGCCAAACAGACAGCGACTACGAGCAGTACTTC. This gives the protein CASSQTDSDYEQYF. The rearrangement links TRBV4-1 to TRBJ2-7; a possible D gene is TRBD1 (5 bases). Trimming shortened V by 2 bases and J by 3 bases, and 11 bases separated the two germline ends. The length of the CDR3 is 14 residues. Per the germline V gene, CDR1 is MGHRA and CDR2 is YSYEKL.